The 13 T cell receptor beta chains given below trace back to one sample, sequenced in a study of spatial heterogeneity in lung cancer. TCRdb re-called the 5' RACE reads through MiXCR, storing one row per CDR3 protein. The data show roughly 2,600 distinct CDR3 sequences, with approximately 4% seen just once and less than 30% held by the top ten. Time point described: sample taken at primary tumor resection. Tumor, nontumor lung or frozen PBMC supplied whole RNA that was sequenced unsorted. The source was normal lung tissue next to the tumor, collected at surgery. The receptors shown here come from a female donor with early-stage non-small cell lung cancer.

This clonotype is termed medium-sized (0.01 to 0.1%). This beta chain is an unintended read in a library built for alpha chains; its size means little. The chain recombines TRBV4-2 with TRBJ2-2; TRBD2 agrees at 10 bases. Germline values: CDR1 LGHNA, CDR2 YNFKEQ. The CDR3 runs to 17 residues. J gave up 0 bases and V 2 bases, and 3 bases lay outside the gene matches. Here the CDR3 reads CASSQLAGAANTGELFF. Written as DNA, the CDR3 is TGTGCCAGCAGCCAACTAGCGGGGGCCGCGAACACCGGGGAGCTGTTTTTT.

This clonotype is medium-sized (0.01 to 0.1%) by share. This beta chain is a stray read from a library made for alpha chains; its abundance is not meaningful. The chain joins TRBV3-1 to TRBJ2-7; 7 nucleotides line up with TRBD2. After removal of 4 bases from V and 0 bases from J, the junction contained 9 bases not matched to a gene. The CDR3 spans 16 residues. Germline V gene data show CDR1 as LGHDT and CDR2 as YNNKEL (reference sequence). In DNA, the CDR3 is TGTGCCAGCAGCCCACCCGGGGGGTACAGCTCCTACGAGCAGTACTTC. Translation: CASSPPGGYSSYEQYF.

This clonotype is judged medium-sized. This beta chain turned up in a library designed for alpha chains; as an off-target read, its abundance says little. V gene TRBV25-1 combines with J gene TRBJ1-1, with unresolved D. With 3 bases removed from V and 0 bases from J, the gap between germline ends came to 11 bases. CDR3 length equals 15 residues. Germline values: CDR1 MGHDK, CDR2 SYGVNS. CDR3 residues: CASSEIADMNTEAFF. The DNA for the CDR3 is TGTGCCAGCAGTGAGATAGCAGATATGAACACTGAAGCTTTCTTT. Together with reference TRBV25-1 and TRBJ1-1, the CDR3 gives the full variable domain: EADIYQTPRYLVIGTGKKITLECSQTMGHDKMYWYQQDPGMELHLIHYSYGVNSTEKGDLSSESTVSRIRTEHFPLTLESARPSHTSQYLCASSEIADMNTEAFFGQGTRLTVV.

This clonotype showed up many times. A library prepared for alpha chains yielded this beta chain as an off-target read; its size is of little meaning. The chain links TRBV7-3 to TRBJ1-1; the match to TRBD1 covers 7 bases. The J segment lost 0 bases and the V segment lost 5 bases, leaving 15 bases of the junction unmatched. The CDR3 loop spans 18 amino acids. CDR1 SGHTA and CDR2 FQGTGA come from the germline V gene. This CDR3 is CASSPLRGAGQMNTEAFF. CDR3 DNA: TGTGCCAGCAGCCCTCTTAGGGGGGCGGGACAGATGAACACTGAAGCTTTCTTT.

Within the sample, this clonotype is medium-sized. The library was designed around alpha chains, so this beta chain is a stray read whose abundance carries little weight. The rearrangement joins TRBV5-1 to TRBJ2-1; possibly TRBD1 for D (6 bases). Germline V lookup: CDR1 SGHRS, CDR2 YFSETQ. Trimming took 5 bases from V and 8 from J, leaving 17 bases between them. The length of the CDR3 is 14 residues. The CDR3: CASSVEGGNHEQFF. The CDR3 DNA sequence: TGCGCCAGCAGTGTGGAAGGGGGTAACCATGAGCAGTTCTTC. Based on the CDR3 plus reference TRBV5-1 and TRBJ2-1, the full variable domain is KAGVTQTPRYLIKTRGQQVTLSCSPISGHRSVSWYQQTPGQGLQFLFEYFSETQRNKGNFPGRFSGRQFSNSRSEMNVSTLELGDSALYLCASSVEGGNHEQFFGPGTRLTVL.

This clonotype has ten or more counts. This beta chain appears as a stray read in a library generated for alpha chains; its size is not informative. This rearrangement joins TRBV2 to TRBJ2-2, with 7 bases fitting TRBD1. Germline V gene data show CDR1 as SNHLY and CDR2 as FYNNEI. The CDR3 extends over 14 amino acids. Trimming removed 6 bases from V and 5 bases from J; junction bases left unmatched: 6. CDR3: CASRAGTATGELFF. CDR3 sequence (DNA): TGTGCCAGCAGAGCCGGGACAGCGACCGGGGAGCTGTTTTTT.

This clonotype counts as medium-sized. In a library made to pick up alpha chains, this beta chain is a stray read with a size that means little. This sequence joins TRBV12-3 or TRBV12-4 and TRBJ2-6; D is uncertain. This CDR3 comprises 15 residues. Deletions cut 2 bases from V and 1 base from J, with 6 bases between. DNA for the CDR3: TGTGCCAGCAGTTTACTCGGGTCTGGGGCCAACGTCCTGACTTTC. Encoded protein: CASSLLGSGANVLTF.

By its share, this clonotype is medium-sized. Found in a library prepared for alpha chains, this beta chain is an off-target read, and its abundance has little meaning. V is TRBV6-5 and J is TRBJ2-3; D remains ambiguous. The CDR3 has 12 amino acids. Germline CDR1 MNHEY, CDR2 SVGAGI. With 4 bases removed from V and 8 bases from J, the gap between germline ends came to 10 bases. The CDR3 nucleotides are TGTGCCAGCAGTTCACGACAAGCTACGCAGTATTTT. Amino acid sequence: CASSSRQATQYF.

At least ten counts were recorded for this clonotype. As an off-target read in a library built for alpha chains, this beta chain has a frequency of little significance. The CDR3 DNA sequence: TGTGCCAGCAGTCCCTGGGGTAGCGGGGACACAGATACGCAGTATTTT. Translating it yields CASSPWGSGDTDTQYF. The chain has TRBV2 and TRBJ2-3; 8 bases map to TRBD2. Germline loops: CDR1 SNHLY, CDR2 FYNNEI. The CDR3 sequence is 16 residues long. The V gene end was trimmed by 5 bases and the J gene end by 2 bases; junction bases not matched to a gene: 9.

This clonotype rates as medium-sized. This beta chain is an off-target read within a library intended for alpha chains, so its frequency means little. The gene calls are TRBV24-1 and TRBJ1-5, with D perhaps matching TRBD1 (5 bases). The CDR3 consists of 17 residues. CDR1 is KGHDR, CDR2 SFDVKD, per germline. Between the trimmed V and J ends, which lost 3 bases and 5 bases, there was a span of 19 bases. For the CDR3, the DNA is TGTGCCACCAGTGATCGTCCGGGACCCCTGGTCGATCAGCCCCAGCATTTT. This gives the protein CATSDRPGPLVDQPQHF.

By proportion, this clonotype is medium-sized (0.01 to 0.1%). The library was prepared for alpha chains; this beta chain is a stray read, so its frequency means little. The rearrangement joins TRBV21-1 to TRBJ1-5; the table's D call of TRBD1 was not tested on the DNA. TRBV21-1 is marked as a pseudogene. This CDR3 region has 16 residues. The CDR3 sequence: CASSKGRTGNNQPQHF. The CDR3 nucleotides are TGTGCCAGCAGCAAAGGGAGGACAGGGAACAATCAGCCCCAGCATTTT.

Turning to this clonotype: Little can be read into the size of this beta chain, an off-target read in a library designed for alpha chains. The rearrangement links TRBV11-1 to TRBJ2-1; 9 nucleotides agree with TRBD2. Germline values: CDR1 SGHAT, CDR2 FQDESV (reference sequence). With 1 base clipped from V and 4 bases from J, the junction kept 8 bases outside the gene matches. This CDR3 has 17 amino acids. CDR3 sequence (DNA): TGTGCCAGCAGCTTAGAGGATTGGCTAGCGGGGTACAATGAGCAGTTCTTC. It specifies CASSLEDWLAGYNEQFF.

This clonotype is medium-sized in the sample. As an off-target read in a library built for alpha chains, this beta chain has a frequency of little significance. The V and J genes are TRBV20-1 and TRBJ2-3; D perhaps matches TRBD1 (6 bases). V was cut by 0 bases and J by 2 bases, with 9 bases left in between. From germline, CDR1 is DFQATT and CDR2 SNEGSKA (reference sequence). This CDR3 contains 14 residues. Here the CDR3 DNA reads TGCAGTGCTAGAGAACGGACAGCCACAGATACGCAGTATTTT. It codes for CSARERTATDTQYF.